The 17 T cell receptor beta chains listed next were all sequenced from one sample in a study of blood T cells in healthy people across ages. A second PCR, run for roughly 7 to 12 cycles, used a sample-barcoded 5' primer plus a J-beta primer mix. TCRdb used MiXCR to reprocess the 5' RACE reads, holding one entry per CDR3 protein. The sample carries around 1,000,000 distinct CDR3 sequences, around 27% recorded once. The same data also went into a second study, on T cells of mothers and their children.

The specimen was blood. The receptors derive from a girl aged 2-10 years in good health.

The chain employs TRBV28 and TRBJ2-5, with D uncertain. The CDR3 sequence is 14 residues long. Germline-derived CDR1 and CDR2 are MDHEN and SYDVKM. Trimming left V 3 bases short and J 7 bases short, with 15 bases between. CDR3 sequence: CASSLLTGYGTQYF. The CDR3 DNA is TGTGCCAGCAGTTTGCTAACTGGGTACGGGACCCAGTACTTC.

This clonotype was picked up one time. The CDR3 DNA reads as TGTGTTAGCGGCCACAGCACAGATACGCAGTATTTT. This translates into CVSGHSTDTQYF. This chain uses TRBV7-9 with TRBJ2-3, with a possible D match to TRBD2 (6 bases). This CDR3 spans 12 amino acids. Germline values: CDR1 SEHNR, CDR2 FQNEAQ (reference sequence).

J is TRBJ1-1 and V is TRBV4-3; D gene uncertain. CDR1 and CDR2 from the germline V gene are LGHNA and YSLEER. Trimming removed 0 bases at V and 3 bases at J, with 11 bases between. The CDR3 has 15 amino acids. The CDR3 is CASSQDFGEYTEAFF. The CDR3 DNA follows: TGCGCCAGCAGCCAAGATTTCGGGGAGTACACTGAAGCTTTCTTT.

The chain recombines TRBV5-6 with TRBJ1-2; no clear D. Trimming removed 4 bases from V and 8 bases from J, with 15 bases in between. The CDR3 spans 13 residues. Germline assignment: CDR1 SGHDT and CDR2 YYEEEE. CDR3 bases: TGTGCCAGCAGCGGCGTAGTAACAGCGGGCTACACCTTC. It encodes CASSGVVTAGYTF.

In this sample, this clonotype turned up a few times. The chain has TRBV24-1 and TRBJ2-7, with D possibly being TRBD2 (6 bases). Germline assignment: CDR1 KGHDR and CDR2 SFDVKD. CDR3 length: 15 amino acids. Trimming removed 3 bases from V and 4 bases from J, with 15 bases in between. The CDR3 reads CATSDGRAGIYEQYF. The CDR3 DNA reads as TGTGCCACCAGTGATGGTCGAGCGGGCATATACGAGCAGTACTTC.

This clonotype was picked up a small number of times. The CDR3 DNA follows: TGTGCCAGCAGCTTAGAATGGGGGACTAGCAATGAGCAGTTCTTC. Protein sequence: CASSLEWGTSNEQFF. This rearrangement joins TRBV7-6 to TRBJ2-1, with 8 bases lining up with TRBD2. This CDR3 is 15 amino acids long. Germline V lookup: CDR1 SGHVS, CDR2 FNYEAQ. V was clipped by 1 base and J by 6 bases; unmatched bases: 5.

This clonotype has just a few counts. This rearrangement joins TRBV7-9 to TRBJ1-4, with 10 bases lining up with TRBD1. The V and J ends lost 8 bases and 1 base, in that order; junction bases with no gene match: 7. Germline V gives CDR1 SEHNR, CDR2 FQNEAQ (reference sequence). This CDR3 has 16 amino acids. DNA for the CDR3: TGTGCCAGCCCACCCGACAGGGGGCAAACTAATGAAAAACTGTTTTTT. It is translated as CASPPDRGQTNEKLFF.

This clonotype was found a few times. The chain combines TRBV5-1 with TRBJ2-3; no reliable D call. There are 13 residues in the CDR3. Trimming took off 5 bases at V and 1 base at J, with 8 bases between the two ends. Germline CDR1 is SGHRS and CDR2 is YFSETQ. CDR3 loop: CASRRWGTDTQYF. CDR3 nucleotide sequence: TGCGCCAGCAGGAGGTGGGGCACAGATACGCAGTATTTT.

A note on this clonotype: The junction differs from germline at one of its ends, possibly a read error. The rearrangement uses TRBV3-1 and TRBJ1-4; D gene uncertain. The CDR3 extends over 16 amino acids. The V gene's germline CDR1 is LGHDT and CDR2 YNNKEL (reference sequence). CDR3 coding DNA: TGTGCCAGCAGCCATCGGGAACCCGCAACTAACGAAAAACTGTTTTTT. It translates to CASSHREPATNEKLFF.

This clonotype has more than one count but fewer than ten. The J gene is TRBJ2-1, the V gene TRBV4-2; the D is unclear. This CDR3 spans 16 amino acids. Germline-derived CDR1 and CDR2 are LGHNA and YNFKEQ. Trimming took off 0 bases at V and 8 bases at J, with 17 bases between the two ends. CDR3 loop: CASSQEGRTGVDEQFF. The CDR3, as DNA: TGTGCCAGCAGCCAAGAGGGTAGGACCGGCGTGGATGAGCAGTTCTTC.

This chain links TRBV2 with TRBJ2-5, with TRBD1 identical over 7 bases. The CDR3 has 13 amino acids. CDR1 is SNHLY and CDR2 is FYNNEI in the germline V gene. The V segment lost 8 bases and the J segment 3 bases; nucleotides outside the gene matches: 6. The CDR3 DNA is TGTGCCAGCCGAACGGGGACAGAAGAGACCCAGTACTTC. It specifies CASRTGTEETQYF.

This clonotype was picked up a small number of times. The chain joins TRBV4-3 to TRBJ2-5; 9 nucleotides agree with TRBD2. Germline-derived CDR1 and CDR2 are LGHNA and YSLEER. Trimming removed 0 bases from V and 1 base from J; junction bases left unmatched: 12. The CDR3 length is 19 residues. DNA for the CDR3: TGCGCCAGCAGCCAAGAGAGGGCTTCTGGACTAGCGTCCCAAGAGACCCAGTACTTC. Translation: CASSQERASGLASQETQYF.

With regard to this clonotype: This may arise from a read error, as a much more abundant clone is one base away. The chain has TRBV7-2 and TRBJ2-1; D is perhaps TRBD1 (6 bases). The J call may be faulty, since TRBJ2-7 better matches the DNA end. The germline V gene encodes CDR1 SGHTA and CDR2 FQGNSA. The CDR3 contains 13 residues. Here the CDR3 reads CASSPDSFYEQYF. The CDR3 coding sequence is TGTGCCAGCAGCCCGGACAGCTTCTACGAGCAGTACTTC.

This clonotype was observed a handful of times. The chain employs TRBV5-1 and TRBJ1-5, with D hard to call. The ends were cut back, 0 bases at V and 1 base at J, with 8 bases in the middle. This CDR3 has 15 residues. Germline CDR1 and CDR2: SGHRS and YFSETQ. The CDR3 DNA sequence: TGCGCCAGCAGCTTGGGTGACGCCAGCAATCAGCCCCAGCATTTT. Translating it yields CASSLGDASNQPQHF.

This clonotype was seen a few times. The chain carries TRBV7-3 and TRBJ2-5, with D hard to call. The ends were cut back, 3 bases at V and 4 bases at J, with 15 bases in the middle. This CDR3 has 15 residues. The germline CDR1 and CDR2 sequences are SGHTA and FQGTGA. The CDR3 here is CASSFRAGRVETQYF. The DNA for the CDR3 is TGTGCCAGCAGCTTCCGGGCAGGACGAGTAGAGACCCAGTACTTC.

This clonotype showed up just a few times. This chain links TRBV9 with TRBJ2-5; 8 nucleotides agree with TRBD2. Matching the DNA end better, TRBJ2-1 makes the J call doubtful. The length of the CDR3 is 12 residues. Germline CDR1 reads SGDLS; CDR2 reads YYNGEE. The CDR3 loop reads CASSGGRNEQFF. DNA for the CDR3: TGTGCCAGCAGCGGCGGGAGGAATGAGCAGTTCTTC.

This chain uses TRBV29-1 with TRBJ1-1; 10 bases match TRBD1. The CDR3 is 14 amino acids. V shed 3 bases, J shed 6 bases, and the junction held 7 bases outside the gene matches. In germline, CDR1 is SQVTM, CDR2 ANQGSEA. The CDR3 here is CSVEDGTGVAEAFF. The DNA of the CDR3 is TGCAGCGTTGAGGATGGGACAGGGGTGGCTGAAGCTTTCTTT.